The 31 T cell receptor beta chains presented below share a single source sample, sequenced in a study of control samples from healthy donors and cancer patients. The assay was immunoSEQ multiplex PCR, and TCRdb's table has in-frame clones only and misses some. The profile shows over 80,000 clones, approximately 80% of them singletons. Sequencing used blood. The receptors were gathered from a woman in her 30s in good health.

This clone was found once. The V call is TRBV2, the J call TRBJ2-7, with a possible D match to TRBD1 (6 bases). CDR3 length: 12 amino acids. V was trimmed by 8 bases and J by 1 base, leaving 9 bases between them. Germline CDR1 reads SNHLY; CDR2 reads FYNNEI. DNA for the CDR3: TGTGCCAGCCAGGACAGTTCCTACGAGCAGTACTTC. Translated: CASQDSSYEQYF.

The chain recombines TRBV19 with TRBJ1-2; D is ambiguous. The CDR3 totals 12 residues. Germline CDR1 reads LNHDA; CDR2 reads SQIVND (reference sequence). Trimming removed 4 bases at V and 8 bases at J, with 11 bases between. The CDR3 DNA is TGTGCCAGTAGTAGCCTCCTTGGGGGCTACACCTTC. It yields the protein CASSSLLGGYTF.

The V and J genes are TRBV15 and TRBJ2-7, with 8 bases matching TRBD1. Germline V gene lookup returns CDR1 LNHNV and CDR2 YYDKDF (reference sequence). The CDR3 extends over 14 amino acids. V lost 2 bases to trimming and J lost 3 bases; unmatched junction nucleotides: 3. The CDR3 sequence is CATSRPGQGYEQYF. The CDR3 DNA reads as TGTGCCACCAGCAGACCCGGACAGGGCTACGAGCAGTACTTC.

By share, this clone ranks as medium-sized (0.01 to 0.1%). The chain carries TRBV30 and TRBJ1-1, with 8 bases lining up with TRBD1. The CDR3 spans 13 residues. Germline CDR1 GTSNPN, CDR2 SVGIG (reference sequence). Trimming at V came to 4 bases and at J to 4 bases, leaving 5 bases not matched to a gene. DNA for the CDR3: TGTGCCTGGACCGGGGACAGGCGCACTGAAGCTTTCTTT. Its translation is CAWTGDRRTEAFF.

The J gene is TRBJ2-3, the V gene TRBV10-1; the D is unclear. Between the trimmed V and J ends, which lost 4 bases and 5 bases, there was a span of 10 bases. From germline, CDR1 is WNHNN and CDR2 SYGVQD (reference sequence). The CDR3 has 13 residues. The CDR3 sequence: CASSARPRDTQYF. DNA for the CDR3: TGCGCCAGCAGTGCAAGACCGAGAGATACGCAGTATTTT.

As to this clone: Other DNA sequences in the same sample also yield this CDR3. The chain carries TRBV10-3 and TRBJ1-2, with 10 bases matching TRBD1. The germline CDR1 and CDR2 sequences are ENHRY and SYGVKD. V was pared by 6 bases and J by 0 bases, with 4 bases of the junction left unmatched. CDR3 size: 15 residues. The CDR3 DNA reads as TGTGCCATCAGGGATGGACAGGGGGCTAACTATGGCTACACCTTC. The encoded protein is CAIRDGQGANYGYTF.

The rearrangement links TRBV24-1 to TRBJ2-5; the match to TRBD1 covers 7 bases. In germline, CDR1 is KGHDR, CDR2 SFDVKD. Trimming removed 11 bases from V and 5 bases from J; junction bases left unmatched: 10. This CDR3 has 13 amino acids. CDR3 amino acids: CANLTGLGETQYF. In DNA, the CDR3 is TGTGCCAACTTGACAGGGTTAGGGGAGACCCAGTACTTC.

The chain links TRBV4-1 to TRBJ1-2; 9 nucleotides align to TRBD1. The length of the CDR3 is 16 residues. Losses at the gene ends were 0 bases for V and 5 bases for J; bases not matched to a gene: 7. Germline CDR1 reads MGHRA; CDR2 reads YSYEKL. CDR3 sequence: CASSQDRTGAYYGYTF. CDR3 coding DNA: TGCGCCAGCAGCCAAGATAGGACAGGGGCCTATTATGGCTACACCTTC.

This clone has a handful of counts. The chain couples TRBV10-3 to TRBJ1-6, with 9 nucleotides matching TRBD1. The CDR3 runs to 13 residues. The trim removed 8 bases at V and 7 bases at J, leaving 3 bases unmatched. Germline V gene data show CDR1 as ENHRY and CDR2 as SYGVKD. The CDR3 DNA follows: TGTGCCATCTCGACAGGGGGGAATTCACCCCTCCACTTT. This encodes CAISTGGNSPLHF.

This rearrangement joins TRBV6-5 to TRBJ1-2; D unclear. CDR1 and CDR2 (germline): MNHEY, SVGAGI. The CDR3 is 13 amino acids. V lost 4 bases, J lost 6 bases, and 12 bases lay in between. The CDR3 DNA follows: TGTGCCAGCAGTTCACGCCCGACGGATGGCTACACCTTC. Protein sequence: CASSSRPTDGYTF.

The rearrangement links TRBV11-3 to TRBJ2-1; 11 bases match TRBD1. Germline CDR1 and CDR2: SGHNT and YENEEA. The CDR3 runs 19 residues. The V segment lost 1 base and the J segment 1 base; nucleotides outside the gene matches: 9. In nucleotides, the CDR3 is TGTGCCAGCAGCTTAGGGTCGAGCGGACAGGGGGCTTCCTACAATGAGCAGTTCTTC. It encodes CASSLGSSGQGASYNEQFF.

Written as DNA, the CDR3 is TGTGCCATCACCTCCCTCGGCTACGAGCAGTACTTC. It specifies CAITSLGYEQYF. The chain links TRBV10-3 to TRBJ2-7, with D unresolved. Germline V lookup: CDR1 ENHRY, CDR2 SYGVKD. The CDR3 contains 12 residues. Trimming shortened V by 7 bases and J by 3 bases, and 10 bases separated the two germline ends.

This rearrangement joins TRBV6-5 to TRBJ2-3; 8 bases fit TRBD2. There are 14 residues in the CDR3. V was pared by 6 bases and J by 0 bases, with 2 bases of the junction left unmatched. Germline V lookup: CDR1 MNHEY, CDR2 SVGAGI. This CDR3 is CASSGGGSTDTQYF. The CDR3 DNA reads TGTGCCAGCAGCGGGGGGGGGAGCACAGATACGCAGTATTTT.

Of note for this clone: This specimen includes other DNA sequences encoding the same CDR3. The chain joins TRBV11-2 to TRBJ2-6, with D unresolved. Trimming pared 2 bases from V and 5 bases from J, leaving 13 bases between. Germline values: CDR1 SGHAT, CDR2 FQNNGV. CDR3 size: 16 residues. The CDR3 nucleotides are TGTGCCAGCAGCTTATTACAGACTTTTCGGGCCAACGTCCTGACTTTC. This gives the protein CASSLLQTFRANVLTF. The variable domain in full, with the rest retrieved from reference TRBV11-2 and TRBJ2-6, is EAGVAQSPRYKIIEKRQSVAFWCNPISGHATLYWYQQILGQGPKLLIQFQNNGVVDDSQLPKDRFSAERLKGVDSTLKIQPAKLEDSAVYLCASSLLQTFRANVLTFGAGSRLTVL.

There are a few counts of this clone. The J gene is TRBJ1-6, the V gene TRBV6-5, with a tentative D call TRBD1 (5 bases). Germline V gene lookup returns CDR1 MNHEY and CDR2 SVGAGI. V was trimmed by 2 bases and J by 10 bases, leaving 12 bases between them. The CDR3 sequence is 14 residues long. The CDR3 region has the DNA TGTGCCAGCAGTTACGGACAAATAGGATCACCCCTCCACTTT. Amino acids: CASSYGQIGSPLHF.

The chain uses TRBV9 and TRBJ2-7; 11 nucleotides line up with TRBD1. The CDR3 is 15 residues long. Germline CDR1 SGDLS, CDR2 YYNGEE. Trimming at V came to 4 bases and at J to 7 bases, leaving 10 bases not matched to a gene. The CDR3: CASSPQGTGGDEQYF. The DNA for the CDR3 is TGTGCCAGCAGCCCCCAAGGGACAGGGGGTGATGAGCAGTACTTC.

CDR3: CASSLANFPGNTIYF. The CDR3 DNA sequence: TGCGCCAGCAGCTTGGCCAACTTTCCTGGAAACACCATATATTTT. V gene TRBV5-1 combines with J gene TRBJ1-3; D remains ambiguous. This CDR3 region has 15 residues. V gave up 0 bases and J gave up 2 bases, with 9 bases separating them. The V gene's germline CDR1 is SGHRS and CDR2 YFSETQ.

The chain is built from TRBV11-2 and TRBJ2-2; 10 bases match TRBD1. CDR1 and CDR2 from the germline V gene are SGHAT and FQNNGV. Trimming at V came to 0 bases and at J to 3 bases, leaving 1 base not matched to a gene. CDR3 length: 16 amino acids. The CDR3 reads CASSLETGGYTGELFF. As DNA, the CDR3 is TGTGCCAGCAGCTTAGAGACAGGGGGCTACACCGGGGAGCTGTTTTTT.

The chain recombines TRBV5-4 with TRBJ1-1; D call uncertain. The CDR3 runs to 13 residues. V lost 4 bases, J lost 5 bases, and 12 bases lay in between. CDR1 and CDR2 (germline): SGHNT, YYREEE (reference sequence). The DNA of the CDR3 is TGTGCCAGCAGCCACACGGCTGAAACTGAAGCTTTCTTT. It encodes CASSHTAETEAFF.

This clone occurred a few times. At one of its ends the junction is not consistent with the germline gene, which may arise from a read error. This chain links TRBV30 with TRBJ2-2, with D perhaps being TRBD1 or TRBD2 (6 bases each). The CDR3 sequence is 11 residues long. The germline V gene has CDR1 GTSNPN and CDR2 SVGIG (reference sequence). The CDR3 DNA sequence: TGTGCCTGGAGTGTACCGGGGGCGCTGTTTTTT. This encodes CAWSVPGALFF.

The J gene is TRBJ2-7, the V gene TRBV6-5; 8 bases map to TRBD1. Germline trimming cut 6 bases from V and 6 bases from J; bases unmatched to any gene: 7. The CDR3 consists of 13 residues. Germline-derived CDR1 and CDR2 are MNHEY and SVGAGI. The CDR3 protein is CASSDRGNGEQYF. The CDR3, as DNA: TGTGCCAGCAGCGACAGGGGTAATGGCGAGCAGTACTTC.

This clone occurred once. V and J are TRBV6-5 and TRBJ2-7, with unresolved D. The CDR3 has 14 amino acids. Trimming took 2 bases from V and 0 from J, leaving 8 bases between them. Germline V gene lookup returns CDR1 MNHEY and CDR2 SVGAGI. This CDR3 is CASSYTVSSYEQYF. CDR3 DNA: TGTGCCAGCAGTTACACTGTAAGCTCCTACGAGCAGTACTTC.

V and J are TRBV6-5 and TRBJ1-5; D ambiguous. Germline CDR1 and CDR2: MNHEY and SVGAGI. Trimming shortened V by 5 bases and J by 9 bases, and 17 bases separated the two germline ends. This CDR3 contains 14 residues. This CDR3 reads CASSPNAQAAPQHF. CDR3 nucleotides: TGTGCCAGCAGTCCTAACGCCCAGGCGGCGCCCCAGCATTTT.

The chain couples TRBV7-6 to TRBJ2-1, with TRBD2 matching 11 bases. V shed 1 base and J 6 bases; nucleotides not matched to a gene: 5. This CDR3 comprises 16 residues. CDR1 is SGHVS, CDR2 FNYEAQ, per germline. DNA for the CDR3: TGTGCCAGCAGCTTAGTGACTAGCGGGGCCGGCAATGAGCAGTTCTTC. It yields the protein CASSLVTSGAGNEQFF.

The chain combines TRBV6-1 with TRBJ1-1, with D perhaps TRBD1 (6 bases). This CDR3 spans 15 amino acids. Looked up from germline, CDR1 is MNHNS and CDR2 is SASEGT. V gave up 1 base and J gave up 5 bases, with 14 bases separating them. Here the CDR3 reads CASSEVRQAGTEAFF. Here the CDR3 DNA reads TGTGCCAGCAGTGAAGTGAGACAGGCCGGGACTGAAGCTTTCTTT.

The rearrangement links TRBV2 to TRBJ2-5; 10 nucleotides line up with TRBD2. Germline values: CDR1 SNHLY, CDR2 FYNNEI. The CDR3 sequence is 15 residues long. Unmatched junction bases numbered 5, after V lost 5 bases and J lost 2 bases. The CDR3 nucleotides read TGTGCCAGCAGTAGACGGACTAGCGGTCAAGAGACCCAGTACTTC. It specifies CASSRRTSGQETQYF.

The rearrangement links TRBV19 to TRBJ1-4, with 8 bases lining up with TRBD1. Per the germline V gene, CDR1 is LNHDA and CDR2 is SQIVND (reference sequence). This CDR3 spans 15 amino acids. After removal of 1 base from V and 8 bases from J, the junction contained 6 bases not matched to a gene. DNA of the CDR3: TGTGCCAGTAGTATAGTTACAGGGGGAGGCGAAAAACTGTTTTTT. Protein product: CASSIVTGGGEKLFF.

The V gene is TRBV18, the J gene TRBJ2-5; the match to TRBD2 covers 8 bases. The germline V gene has CDR1 KGHSH and CDR2 LQKENI. This CDR3 is built from 17 residues. Trimming at V came to 2 bases and at J to 0 bases, leaving 8 bases not matched to a gene. The chain's CDR3 is CASSPKSSGGYQETQYF. Written as DNA, the CDR3 is TGTGCCAGCTCACCAAAAAGCAGCGGGGGCTACCAAGAGACCCAGTACTTC.

The V call is TRBV30, the J call TRBJ1-5; 7 bases are a match to TRBD1. The CDR3 covers 13 residues. CDR1 is GTSNPN, CDR2 SVGIG, per germline (reference sequence). The V and J ends lost 2 bases and 5 bases, in that order; junction bases with no gene match: 3. The CDR3: CAWSRTGDQPQHF. The CDR3 DNA is TGTGCCTGGAGTCGGACAGGAGATCAGCCCCAGCATTTT.

This chain joins TRBV7-2 and TRBJ1-1, with a weak D call TRBD1 (6 bases). Trimming removed 3 bases at V and 0 bases at J, with 8 bases between. The CDR3 contains 14 residues. Germline V lookup: CDR1 SGHTA, CDR2 FQGNSA. This chain's CDR3 is CASSLTGMNTEAFF. The DNA of the CDR3 is TGTGCCAGCAGCTTGACAGGAATGAACACTGAAGCTTTCTTT. The full variable domain, in which reference TRBV7-2 and TRBJ1-1 provide the parts outside the CDR3, is GAGVSQSPSNKVTEKGKDVELRCDPISGHTALYWYRQSLGQGLEFLIYFQGNSAPDKSGLPSDRFSAERTGGSVSTLTIQRTQQEDSAVYLCASSLTGMNTEAFFGQGTRLTVV.

V gene TRBV6-5 combines with J gene TRBJ1-2; TRBD1 matches at 8 bases. The V gene's germline CDR1 is MNHEY and CDR2 SVGAGI. The CDR3 totals 14 residues. V lost 7 bases and J lost 7; bases outside the gene matches: 11. The CDR3 spells CASIPSGQGGGYTF. In nucleotides, the CDR3 is TGTGCCAGCATCCCTTCCGGACAGGGAGGTGGCTACACCTTC.